The 3 T cell receptor beta chains in this list originate from one sample, sequenced in a study of regulatory T cells in long-lasting Graves disease. The time point was: newly diagnosed GD, antithyroid drugs for less than 3 months. Extracted RNA from PBMCs served as the source of the TCR library. Building of the TCR beta libraries involved iRepertoire HTBI primers and Arm-PCR of CDR3 regions. In TCRdb, the multiplex PCR reads were re-called with MiXCR into one record per CDR3 protein. Of over 500,000 distinct CDR3 sequences in the sample, roughly 15% were seen once. In addition, the sample was reused for a study of T cells in Graves' hyperthyroidism and ophthalmopathy.

The sample here was peripheral blood mononuclear cells (PBMCs), taken at new diagnosis, from a patient treated with antithyroid drugs. These receptors came from a man aged 18 to 30 with Graves disease.

This clonotype has a handful of counts. The chain couples TRBV4-2 to TRBJ1-1, with D tentatively TRBD1 (5 bases). The CDR3 length is 15 residues. V lost 5 bases and J 0 bases, leaving 13 bases between the germline ends. Germline CDR1 and CDR2: LGHNA and YNFKEQ. In DNA, the CDR3 is TGTGCCAGCAGCGTAGCTGGGACGGTGAACACTGAAGCTTTCTTT. It is translated as CASSVAGTVNTEAFF.

This clonotype was seen at least ten times. This chain links TRBV20-1 with TRBJ2-1; a possible D gene is TRBD2 (6 bases). The V and J ends lost 6 bases and 0 bases respectively, with 21 bases between them. Germline V lookup: CDR1 DFQATT, CDR2 SNEGSKA (reference sequence). There are 17 residues in the CDR3. The CDR3 DNA sequence: TGCAGTGCGGGGGGAAGTAGCGGAGTTAGCTCCTACAATGAGCAGTTCTTC. As protein: CSAGGSSGVSSYNEQFF.

The chain uses TRBV9 and TRBJ2-2; no clear D. V lost 0 bases, J lost 0 bases, and 9 bases lay in between. The CDR3 covers 16 residues. Per germline, CDR1 SGDLS and CDR2 YYNGEE. The CDR3 spells CASSVAGSPNTGELFF. The CDR3 nucleotides read TGTGCCAGCAGCGTAGCGGGCAGCCCGAACACCGGGGAGCTGTTTTTT.